The 29 T cell receptor beta chains reported below all come from one sample, sequenced in a study of metastatic and nonmetastatic thyroid tumors. Before thyroid surgery, none of the patients had received any treatment. TCRdb reprocessed the PCR reads using MiXCR. The table has 15,000 or so clones, around 36% seen once. Sequences were obtained from tumor tissue. Receptors originate from a female donor with papillary thyroid cancer or a benign thyroid nodule (not recorded which). Some clones in this sample may be carry-over from other donors' samples.

This clone has at least ten counts. The chain uses TRBV18 and TRBJ2-3, with 14 bases lining up with TRBD2. V shed 6 bases and J 10 bases; nucleotides not matched to a gene: 12. This CDR3 region has 16 residues. The germline CDR1 and CDR2 sequences are KGHSH and LQKENI. The CDR3 is CASSRTSGGSQTAQYF. As DNA, the CDR3 is TGTGCCAGCTCGCGGACTAGCGGGGGGTCGCAAACAGCGCAGTATTTT. Drawing the rest from reference TRBV18 and TRBJ2-3, the complete variable domain is NAGVMQNPRHLVRRRGQEARLRCSPMKGHSHVYWYRQLPEEGLKFMVYLQKENIIDESGMPKERFSAEFPKEGPSILRIQQVVRGDSAAYFCASSRTSGGSQTAQYFGPGTRLTVL.

This clone was seen only a few times. This chain joins TRBV28 and TRBJ1-1, with unresolved D. Trimming removed 6 bases at V and 3 bases at J, with 8 bases between. This CDR3 region has 12 residues. Germline V gene data show CDR1 as MDHEN and CDR2 as SYDVKM. The CDR3 nucleotides are TGTGCCAGCAGGTGGGGTTACACTGAAGCTTTCTTT. Its protein is CASRWGYTEAFF.

This chain joins TRBV20-1 and TRBJ2-7; TRBD2 aligns across 12 bases. J gave up 0 bases and V 0 bases, and 3 bases lay outside the gene matches. Per germline, CDR1 DFQATT and CDR2 SNEGSKA (reference sequence). The CDR3 loop spans 16 amino acids. CDR3 in amino acids: CSARDGTSGFSYEQYF. The CDR3 DNA is TGCAGTGCTAGAGATGGGACTAGCGGGTTCTCCTACGAGCAGTACTTC.

In its sample, this clone was seen many times. The chain combines TRBV28 with TRBJ2-5; D may be TRBD1 (6 bases). The CDR3 consists of 14 residues. The V end lost 5 bases, the J end lost 1 base, and 11 bases lay between the germline ends. From germline, CDR1 is MDHEN and CDR2 SYDVKM. The chain's CDR3 is CASSRGHVQETQYF. DNA for the CDR3: TGTGCCAGCAGTCGGGGACACGTCCAAGAGACCCAGTACTTC.

This clone is medium-sized. The rearrangement uses TRBV12-3 or TRBV12-4 and TRBJ2-5; 12 positions agree with TRBD2. The CDR3 consists of 15 residues. V lost 3 bases and J lost 1; bases outside the gene matches: 0. CDR3 region: CASSLTSGSQETQYF. CDR3 DNA sequence: TGTGCCAGCAGTTTGACTAGCGGGAGCCAAGAGACCCAGTACTTC.

The chain recombines TRBV5-8 with TRBJ1-4; D may be TRBD1 (6 bases). The germline V gene has CDR1 SGHTS and CDR2 YDEGEE. V dropped 0 bases and J dropped 0 bases, with 9 bases sitting between them. This CDR3 has 16 residues. Here the CDR3 DNA reads TGTGCCAGCAGCTTGGCCAAGGGGGCAACTAATGAAAAACTGTTTTTT. It codes for CASSLAKGATNEKLFF. The complete variable domain, with remaining parts taken from reference TRBV5-8 and TRBJ1-4, reads EAGVTQSPTHLIKTRGQQATLRCSPISGHTSVYWYQQALGLGLQFLLWYDEGEERNRGNFPPRFSGRQFPNYSSELNVNALELEDSALYLCASSLAKGATNEKLFFGSGTQLSVL.

This rearrangement joins TRBV7-8 to TRBJ2-1, with 8 bases identical to TRBD1. CDR1 and CDR2 from the germline V gene are SGHVS and FQNEAQ. The V gene end was trimmed by 4 bases and the J gene end by 2 bases; junction bases not matched to a gene: 4. CDR3 length: 15 amino acids. CDR3: CASSSDRATYNEQFF. The DNA of the CDR3 is TGTGCCAGCAGCTCGGACAGGGCTACCTACAATGAGCAGTTCTTC.

This clone was observed at least ten times. The rearrangement uses TRBV5-4 and TRBJ1-6; 9 nucleotides agree with TRBD1. Unmatched junction bases numbered 4, after V lost 2 bases and J lost 4 bases. CDR1 SGHNT and CDR2 YYREEE come from the germline V gene (reference sequence). This CDR3 comprises 16 residues. The CDR3 DNA sequence: TGTGCCAGCAGCTTATGGACAGGGGCGTATAATTCACCCCTCCACTTT. Protein sequence: CASSLWTGAYNSPLHF. Combining the CDR3 with reference TRBV5-4 and TRBJ1-6 gives the whole variable domain ETGVTQSPTHLIKTRGQQVTLRCSSQSGHNTVSWYQQALGQGPQFIFQYYREEENGRGNFPPRFSGLQFPNYSSELNVNALELDDSALYLCASSLWTGAYNSPLHFGNGTRLTVT.

The V gene is TRBV7-2, the J gene TRBJ2-7; 9 bases match TRBD2. Trimming at V came to 0 bases and at J to 4 bases, leaving 10 bases not matched to a gene. The CDR3 spans 17 residues. The germline V gene encodes CDR1 SGHTA and CDR2 FQGNSA. In nucleotides, the CDR3 is TGTGCCAGCAGCTTAGCCACCCCCGGGACTAGCATGTACGAGCAGTACTTC. It codes for CASSLATPGTSMYEQYF.

This clone ranks as medium-sized. The chain uses TRBV9 and TRBJ2-7, with a tentative D call TRBD2 (5 bases). The V end was cut by 4 bases, the J end by 5 bases, with 7 bases between. This CDR3 region has 11 residues. The germline V gene encodes CDR1 SGDLS and CDR2 YYNGEE. CDR3 sequence reads: CASSSSNEQYF. CDR3 in DNA: TGTGCCAGCAGCTCTAGCAACGAGCAGTACTTC.

This chain connects TRBV9 to TRBJ1-2; D unresolved. The CDR3 consists of 15 residues. Germline loops: CDR1 SGDLS, CDR2 YYNGEE. V lost 2 bases and J 0 bases, leaving 11 bases between the germline ends. DNA of the CDR3: TGTGCCAGCAGCGTCCAGGCCTCAGCTAACTATGGCTACACCTTC. This gives the protein CASSVQASANYGYTF.

This clone showed up just a few times. This chain links TRBV9 with TRBJ2-2, with D unclear. V gave up 0 bases and J gave up 4 bases, with 7 bases separating them. The CDR3 spans 14 residues. The germline V gene encodes CDR1 SGDLS and CDR2 YYNGEE. The CDR3, as DNA: TGTGCCAGCAGCGTAGTTGGTAGCACCGGGGAGCTGTTTTTT. Its translation: CASSVVGSTGELFF.

The chain employs TRBV11-2 and TRBJ2-2, with a possible D match to TRBD2 (5 bases). This CDR3 is built from 15 residues. Germline CDR1 and CDR2: SGHAT and FQNNGV. Trimming stripped 5 bases from V and 4 bases from J, with 14 bases between. CDR3 sequence: CASSGRLSSTGELFF. CDR3 bases: TGTGCCAGCAGCGGGAGACTATCGTCCACCGGGGAGCTGTTTTTT.

By sample fraction, this clone is medium-sized. The genes are TRBV5-1 and TRBJ2-7; D call uncertain. Germline V gene data show CDR1 as SGHRS and CDR2 as YFSETQ. V shed 0 bases and J shed 5 bases, with 12 bases lying between them. This CDR3 has 14 residues. The CDR3 DNA follows: TGCGCCAGCAGCTTGGAACGCCCCGCGGACGAGCAGTACTTC. Its translation is CASSLERPADEQYF.

The chain has TRBV6-1 and TRBJ1-2; D perhaps matches TRBD1 (5 bases). Trimming stripped 8 bases from V and 5 bases from J, with 12 bases between. Per the germline V gene, CDR1 is MNHNS and CDR2 is SASEGT. The CDR3 is 12 residues long. The CDR3: CASGATEYGYTF. The CDR3 DNA follows: TGTGCCAGCGGGGCTACTGAATATGGCTACACCTTC.

The chain couples TRBV5-1 to TRBJ1-1; D unresolved. Germline lookup yields CDR1 SGHRS and CDR2 YFSETQ. The CDR3 is 15 residues long. Trimming stripped 2 bases from V and 0 bases from J, with 11 bases between. CDR3 bases: TGCGCCAGCAGCTTCTCGGTCCAAATGAACACTGAAGCTTTCTTT. Its translation is CASSFSVQMNTEAFF.

This clone qualifies as medium-sized (0.01 to 0.1%). The chain couples TRBV2 to TRBJ2-3, with TRBD1 matching 8 bases. Germline lookup yields CDR1 SNHLY and CDR2 FYNNEI. The CDR3 sequence is 15 residues long. With V trimmed by 6 bases and J by 1 base, 6 bases remained unmatched. This CDR3 reads CASSTQGARTDTQYF. CDR3 nucleotides: TGTGCCAGCAGCACTCAGGGGGCCCGCACAGATACGCAGTATTTT.

In this sample, this clone is medium-sized. This chain uses TRBV20-1 with TRBJ2-2; the match to TRBD1 covers 8 bases. With V trimmed by 6 bases and J by 0 bases, 6 bases remained unmatched. The germline V gene encodes CDR1 DFQATT and CDR2 SNEGSKA (reference sequence). This CDR3 comprises 15 residues. The CDR3 nucleotides are TGCAGTGCCCGTTACAGGGGGACGAACACCGGGGAGCTGTTTTTT. This gives the protein CSARYRGTNTGELFF.

Worth noting for this clone: The junction departs from the called germline gene at one end, perhaps through a read error. This chain joins TRBV29-1 and TRBJ2-5; no reliable D call. This CDR3 has 13 residues. The germline V gene encodes CDR1 SQVTM and CDR2 ANQGSEA. CDR3 sequence reads: CSVFVPPRETHYF. The DNA of the CDR3 is TGCAGCGTGTTCGTTCCGCCGAGAGAGACCCATTACTTC.

This clone was recorded a few times. The genes are TRBV6-1 and TRBJ1-2; perhaps TRBD1 as D (5 bases). The ends were cut back, 5 bases at V and 4 bases at J, with 23 bases in the middle. This CDR3 region has 17 residues. Germline values: CDR1 MNHNS, CDR2 SASEGT. CDR3 DNA sequence: TGTGCCAGCAGTTTAAGGACCGCGGGACTGCGGATCTATGGCTACACCTTC. Its protein is CASSLRTAGLRIYGYTF.

This clone appeared many times. The J gene is TRBJ1-4, the V gene TRBV6-1, with a possible D match to TRBD1 (5 bases). V lost 1 base and J 4 bases, leaving 7 bases between the germline ends. The CDR3 sequence is 14 residues long. Looked up from germline, CDR1 is MNHNS and CDR2 is SASEGT. This CDR3 is CASSEGGYNEKLFF. As DNA, the CDR3 is TGTGCCAGCAGTGAAGGGGGGTATAATGAAAAACTGTTTTTT.

By sample share, this clone is large (0.1 to 1%). V is TRBV14 and J is TRBJ1-6; D is uncertain. The CDR3 spans 16 residues. V lost 1 base and J 9 bases, leaving 16 bases between the germline ends. Germline loops: CDR1 SGHDN, CDR2 FVKESK. For the CDR3, the DNA is TGTGCCAGCAGCCAAGTAGGTGGGGATTTGAGTTCACCCCTCCACTTT. It encodes CASSQVGGDLSSPLHF.

The chain carries TRBV2 and TRBJ2-5, with D possibly matching TRBD1 (5 bases). This CDR3 is 13 amino acids long. Germline assignment: CDR1 SNHLY and CDR2 FYNNEI. The germline V and J ends were trimmed by 5 bases and 4 bases, with 11 bases remaining between them. CDR3 residues: CASSRDSVETQYF. In DNA form, the CDR3 reads TGTGCCAGCAGTCGAGACAGTGTAGAGACCCAGTACTTC.

This chain joins TRBV6-2 or TRBV6-3 and TRBJ2-1; TRBD2 is a possible D gene (7 bases). CDR3 length: 16 amino acids. V dropped 0 bases and J dropped 7 bases, with 16 bases sitting between them. CDR1 and CDR2 (germline): MNHEY, SVGEGT. The CDR3 here is CASSYSEGGGRNEQFF. CDR3 in DNA: TGTGCCAGCAGTTACTCCGAGGGAGGGGGACGAAATGAGCAGTTCTTC.

This clone turned up a few times. This chain connects TRBV27 to TRBJ1-5, with D perhaps TRBD1 (5 bases). Trimming shortened V by 6 bases and J by 5 bases, and 11 bases separated the two germline ends. The germline CDR1 and CDR2 sequences are MNHEY and SMNVEV (reference sequence). This CDR3 contains 13 residues. CDR3 protein: CASRSGPHQPQHF. The CDR3 bases are TGTGCCAGCAGGTCAGGGCCGCATCAGCCCCAGCATTTT.

By share of the sample, this clone is medium-sized. This chain uses TRBV20-1 with TRBJ1-1, with TRBD1 as a possible D gene (5 bases). V lost 1 base to trimming and J lost 0 bases, with 9 bases between them. The CDR3 runs to 14 residues. In germline, CDR1 is DFQATT, CDR2 SNEGSKA (reference sequence). As DNA, the CDR3 is TGCAGTGCTAGAGTCAGGGATTTGAACACTGAAGCTTTCTTT. This gives the protein CSARVRDLNTEAFF.

The chain joins TRBV5-1 to TRBJ1-2; 8 bases agree with TRBD1. The CDR3 runs 15 residues. With V trimmed by 0 bases and J by 1 base, 2 bases remained unmatched. CDR1 is SGHRS and CDR2 is YFSETQ in the germline V gene. DNA for the CDR3: TGCGCCAGCAGCTTGGCGGACAGGGTTAACTATGGCTACACCTTC. Encoded protein: CASSLADRVNYGYTF.

This clone was seen ten or more times. The chain recombines TRBV7-9 with TRBJ2-1; 9 nucleotides agree with TRBD2. The CDR3 is made up of 17 amino acids. V dropped 4 bases and J dropped 10; count of bases not matched to a gene: 17. Germline lookup yields CDR1 SEHNR and CDR2 FQNEAQ (reference sequence). This chain's CDR3 is CASSSPQRGAPGWEQFF. The CDR3 nucleotides are TGTGCCAGCAGCTCCCCACAGCGGGGGGCCCCCGGGTGGGAGCAGTTCTTC.

This clone was picked up many times. A clone one base away is much larger, so this may be a read error. The gene calls are TRBV24-1 and TRBJ2-5; perhaps TRBD1 as D (5 bases). Germline V gene data show CDR1 as KGHDR and CDR2 as SFDVKD. The CDR3 is 15 residues long. CDR3 nucleotides: TGTGCCACCAGTGATCTCAAGGACATACAAGGGACCCAGTACTTC. Translating it yields CATSDLKDIQGTQYF.